Below are 30 T cell receptor beta chains sequenced from a single sample in a study of shared clonotypes between healthy human individuals. Repertoires were generated with immunoSEQ multiplex PCR, while TCRdb's copy carries only in-frame clones and drops some. This sample carries about 1 million clones, 70% to 80% of them seen once, and the ten largest clones take over 1.3%. Sequencing was carried out using memory CD4+ T cells sorted from blood. Subset denoted: CD45RA-negative fraction. The receptors were sampled from a man aged 18 to 29 in good health.

This clone was observed a handful of times. This rearrangement joins TRBV7-2 to TRBJ2-7; no definite D call. V was clipped by 5 bases and J by 5 bases, with 10 bases between them. The germline gives CDR1 SGHTA, CDR2 FQGNSA. This CDR3 comprises 12 residues. Here the CDR3 reads CASSHPPNEQYF. CDR3 nucleotide sequence: TGTGCCAGCAGCCACCCCCCTAACGAGCAGTACTTC.

The chain combines TRBV19 with TRBJ2-7; either TRBD1 or TRBD2 may supply D (5 bases each). Trimming removed 6 bases from V and 1 base from J, with 13 bases in between. Germline CDR1 LNHDA, CDR2 SQIVND (reference sequence). The CDR3 contains 14 residues. The CDR3 DNA sequence: TGTGCCAGTAGGAAGGGACGGCAATCCTACGAGCAGTACTTC. Its protein is CASRKGRQSYEQYF. The variable domain in full, with the rest retrieved from reference TRBV19 and TRBJ2-7, is DGGITQSPKYLFRKEGQNVTLSCEQNLNHDAMYWYRQDPGQGLRLIYYSQIVNDFQKGDIAEGYSVSREKKESFPLTVTSAQKNPTAFYLCASRKGRQSYEQYFGPGTRLTVT.

The J gene is TRBJ2-1, the V gene TRBV7-2; a weak D match, TRBD1 (6 bases). This CDR3 is 15 amino acids long. CDR1 SGHTA and CDR2 FQGNSA come from the germline V gene. The germline V and J ends were trimmed by 4 bases and 0 bases, with 10 bases remaining between them. CDR3 sequence (DNA): TGTGCCAGCAGCTCCCTAGGGGGCTCCTACAATGAGCAGTTCTTC. This gives the protein CASSSLGGSYNEQFF.

The rearrangement links TRBV7-6 to TRBJ2-2; 7 bases agree with TRBD1. Germline CDR1 reads SGHVS; CDR2 reads FNYEAQ. The CDR3 sequence is 15 residues long. The V gene end was trimmed by 2 bases and the J gene end by 6 bases; junction bases not matched to a gene: 6. Here the CDR3 reads CASSLKGAGSGELFF. For the CDR3, the DNA is TGTGCCAGCAGCTTAAAGGGGGCAGGGTCCGGGGAGCTGTTTTTT.

This chain uses TRBV30 with TRBJ2-1, with 11 bases fitting TRBD1. After removal of 3 bases from V and 6 bases from J, the junction contained 1 base not matched to a gene. CDR1 is GTSNPN and CDR2 is SVGIG in the germline V gene (reference sequence). The CDR3 is 13 residues long. The CDR3 loop is CAWSGQGANEQFF. The CDR3 DNA follows: TGTGCCTGGAGCGGACAGGGGGCCAATGAGCAGTTCTTC.

V usage is TRBV29-1 and J usage is TRBJ2-2; 8 bases match TRBD1. This CDR3 comprises 14 residues. Germline V gene lookup returns CDR1 SQVTM and CDR2 ANQGSEA. Unmatched junction bases numbered 6, after V lost 5 bases and J lost 4 bases. The CDR3 sequence is CSVFRTGLTGELFF. DNA for the CDR3: TGCAGCGTTTTTAGGACAGGGCTCACCGGGGAGCTGTTTTTT.

In its sample, this clone was seen a few times. V gene TRBV29-1 combines with J gene TRBJ1-1; TRBD1 matches at 7 bases. In germline, CDR1 is SQVTM, CDR2 ANQGSEA. This CDR3 is built from 12 residues. J was trimmed by 6 bases and V by 5 bases; bases with no gene match: 6. Here the CDR3 reads CSVRQGSAEAFF. CDR3 sequence (DNA): TGCAGCGTTAGACAGGGAAGCGCTGAAGCTTTCTTT.

The chain uses TRBV6-5 and TRBJ2-3, with D perhaps matching TRBD2 (5 bases). The length of the CDR3 is 12 residues. CDR1 and CDR2 (germline): MNHEY, SVGAGI. V lost 5 bases and J 3 bases, leaving 6 bases between the germline ends. The DNA of the CDR3 is TGTGCCAGCAGTGCGGGTACAGATACGCAGTATTTT. Amino acids: CASSAGTDTQYF.

This sequence joins TRBV6-1 and TRBJ1-2; 8 bases agree with TRBD1. The V gene's germline CDR1 is MNHNS and CDR2 SASEGT. The CDR3 is 15 residues long. V trimming: 6 bases; J trimming: 0 bases; junction bases outside the gene matches: 6. CDR3 sequence reads: CASRGQVFANYGYTF. CDR3 DNA sequence: TGTGCCAGCAGGGGACAGGTCTTTGCTAACTATGGCTACACCTTC.

The rearrangement joins TRBV5-6 to TRBJ2-2; D could derive from TRBD1 or TRBD2 (5 bases each). The V and J ends lost 3 bases and 5 bases respectively, with 11 bases between them. Germline V gene lookup returns CDR1 SGHDT and CDR2 YYEEEE. The CDR3 totals 14 residues. The CDR3 here is CASSSGWGTGELFF. The CDR3 DNA is TGTGCCAGCAGCTCCGGGTGGGGGACCGGGGAGCTGTTTTTT.

This chain joins TRBV5-1 and TRBJ2-3; 10 bases line up with TRBD2. Trimming cost V 1 base and J 5 bases; bases outside gene matches: 13. Germline-derived CDR1 and CDR2 are SGHRS and YFSETQ. The CDR3 runs 18 residues. The CDR3, as DNA: TGCGCCAGCAGCTTGAGATGGTCAGCGGGGGGGCGAGGAGATACGCAGTATTTT. As protein: CASSLRWSAGGRGDTQYF.

V and J are TRBV19 and TRBJ2-5, with 12 bases identical to TRBD1. Germline V gene sequence: CDR1 LNHDA, CDR2 SQIVND (reference sequence). The CDR3 totals 15 residues. The junction had 6 bases not matched to a gene; V was cut back by 5 bases and J by 5 bases. CDR3 nucleotide sequence: TGTGCCAGTAGTGTGGGACAGGGGGCGAAGGAGACCCAGTACTTC. Translated: CASSVGQGAKETQYF.

This chain connects TRBV30 to TRBJ2-1, with TRBD2 matching over 10 bases. This CDR3 is built from 16 residues. J gave up 8 bases and V 2 bases, and 12 bases lay outside the gene matches. Germline-derived CDR1 and CDR2 are GTSNPN and SVGIG (reference sequence). The CDR3 nucleotides are TGTGCCTGGAGTCTAAAGCGGGGGGGTAAGTCTGATGAGCAGTTCTTC. Its protein is CAWSLKRGGKSDEQFF. Together with reference TRBV30 and TRBJ2-1, the CDR3 gives the full variable domain: SQTIHQWPATLVQPVGSPLSLECTVEGTSNPNLYWYRQAAGRGLQLLFYSVGIGQISSEVPQNLSASRPQDRQFILSSKKLLLSDSGFYLCAWSLKRGGKSDEQFFGPGTRLTVL.

The rearrangement joins TRBV18 to TRBJ1-2; 9 bases fit TRBD1. J was trimmed by 8 bases and V by 3 bases; bases with no gene match: 10. This CDR3 is built from 15 residues. The germline V gene has CDR1 KGHSH and CDR2 LQKENI. The chain's CDR3 is CASSPSIPGQGGYTF. CDR3 DNA sequence: TGTGCCAGCTCACCGAGCATACCGGGACAGGGAGGCTACACCTTC. Full variable domain (outside the CDR3, taken from reference TRBV18 and TRBJ1-2): NAGVMQNPRHLVRRRGQEARLRCSPMKGHSHVYWYRQLPEEGLKFMVYLQKENIIDESGMPKERFSAEFPKEGPSILRIQQVVRGDSAAYFCASSPSIPGQGGYTFGSGTRLTVV.

The rearrangement uses TRBV9 and TRBJ2-5; 10 bases agree with TRBD1. This CDR3 has 14 residues. J gave up 2 bases and V 3 bases, and 1 base lay outside the gene matches. The germline CDR1 and CDR2 sequences are SGDLS and YYNGEE. The CDR3 spells CASSGGQGQETQYF. In nucleotides, the CDR3 is TGTGCCAGCAGCGGGGGACAGGGGCAAGAGACCCAGTACTTC.

The V and J genes are TRBV6-1 and TRBJ2-2, with 9 bases fitting TRBD2. CDR1 and CDR2 (germline): MNHNS, SASEGT. This CDR3 spans 14 amino acids. Trimming cost V 6 bases and J 5 bases; bases outside gene matches: 4. In nucleotides, the CDR3 is TGTGCCAGCAGACTAGCGGGTCCGACCGGGGAGCTGTTTTTT. Encoded protein: CASRLAGPTGELFF.

The V call is TRBV5-1, the J call TRBJ2-1; 10 bases are shared with TRBD2. The CDR3 runs 17 residues. Germline CDR1 is SGHRS and CDR2 is YFSETQ. With 0 bases clipped from V and 6 bases from J, the junction kept 9 bases outside the gene matches. CDR3 amino acids: CASSLEVAGGIRNEQFF. CDR3 nucleotides: TGCGCCAGCAGCTTGGAGGTAGCGGGAGGAATTCGCAATGAGCAGTTCTTC.

The rearrangement links TRBV18 to TRBJ2-2; no firm D call. CDR3 length equals 15 residues. The germline V and J ends were trimmed by 0 bases and 7 bases, with 12 bases remaining between them. CDR1 is KGHSH and CDR2 is LQKENI in the germline V gene. The CDR3 bases are TGTGCCAGCTCACCACCGCTTGGGCTGGACGGGGAGCTGTTTTTT. Translating gives CASSPPLGLDGELFF.

The chain recombines TRBV29-1 with TRBJ2-2; D not resolved. Germline CDR1 reads SQVTM; CDR2 reads ANQGSEA. This CDR3 region has 14 residues. Trimming removed 0 bases from V and 5 bases from J, with 10 bases in between. As DNA, the CDR3 is TGCAGCGTTGAAGAGGCCGGAAGGACCGGGGAGCTGTTTTTT. Translating gives CSVEEAGRTGELFF.

In regard to this clone: It is likely a read error: a sequence one base away is far more abundant. At the DNA level, this CDR3 is encoded by other sequences in the same sample as well. CDR3 DNA: TGTGCCAGCAGCTTGGCCGGAGGGCAGGGGGCGCTTGGCTACACCTTC. Its protein product is CASSLAGGQGALGYTF. J is TRBJ1-2 and V is TRBV7-3, with TRBD1 identical over 8 bases. V trimming: 3 bases; J trimming: 7 bases; junction bases outside the gene matches: 13. The germline gives CDR1 SGHTA, CDR2 FQGTGA. The CDR3 covers 16 residues.

The chain recombines TRBV18 with TRBJ1-6; TRBD1 might be the D (6 bases). The CDR3 runs 15 residues. Per the germline V gene, CDR1 is KGHSH and CDR2 is LQKENI. V shed 5 bases and J shed 6 bases, with 14 bases lying between them. CDR3 DNA: TGTGCCAGCTCAATAGGAGGGGGAACTAATTCACCCCTCCACTTT. This gives the protein CASSIGGGTNSPLHF.

V and J are TRBV9 and TRBJ2-5; 8 bases match TRBD2. CDR1 and CDR2 from the germline V gene are SGDLS and YYNGEE. The CDR3 contains 13 residues. Trimming cost V 3 bases and J 7 bases; bases outside gene matches: 5. The CDR3 here is CASSEGLGTTQYF. In DNA form, the CDR3 reads TGTGCCAGCAGCGAGGGACTAGGGACGACCCAGTACTTC.

V gene TRBV6-5 combines with J gene TRBJ2-2; 7 bases fit TRBD2. V shed 7 bases and J 5 bases; nucleotides not matched to a gene: 7. The CDR3 has 14 amino acids. The germline V gene has CDR1 MNHEY and CDR2 SVGAGI. CDR3 nucleotides: TGTGCCAGCAATCCTTTGCGGGGGACCGGGGAGCTGTTTTTT. Translated: CASNPLRGTGELFF.

The chain joins TRBV7-9 to TRBJ1-6, with TRBD1 matching over 7 bases. This CDR3 comprises 15 residues. The V gene end was trimmed by 5 bases and the J gene end by 5 bases; junction bases not matched to a gene: 6. Per germline, CDR1 SEHNR and CDR2 FQNEAQ (reference sequence). CDR3 sequence: CASSPRGQNNSPLHF. The CDR3 region has the DNA TGTGCCAGCAGCCCGAGGGGACAGAATAATTCACCCCTCCACTTT.

The chain has TRBV28 and TRBJ1-5, with D possibly matching TRBD1 (5 bases). This CDR3 is 13 amino acids long. Per the germline V gene, CDR1 is MDHEN and CDR2 is SYDVKM. Trimming cost V 6 bases and J 11 bases, with 17 bases left between them. The DNA for the CDR3 is TGTGCCAGCAGCCGGCATTCGATCAGGGCCCAGCATTTT. Its translation is CASSRHSIRAQHF. Complete variable domain (other parts from reference TRBV28 and TRBJ1-5): DVKVTQSSRYLVKRTGEKVFLECVQDMDHENMFWYRQDPGLGLRLIYFSYDVKMKEKGDIPEGYSVSREKKERFSLILESASTNQTSMYLCASSRHSIRAQHFGDGTRLSIL.

The gene calls are TRBV27 and TRBJ2-7; weak D call: TRBD1 (5 bases). Per germline, CDR1 MNHEY and CDR2 SMNVEV (reference sequence). The CDR3 sequence is 15 residues long. Between the trimmed V and J ends, which lost 4 bases and 1 base, there was a span of 14 bases. CDR3 residues: CASSYQGGPSYEQYF. The DNA for the CDR3 is TGTGCCAGCAGTTATCAGGGTGGGCCATCCTACGAGCAGTACTTC.

This clone was detected a few times. The V gene is TRBV28, the J gene TRBJ2-4, with D possibly being TRBD1 or TRBD2 (6 bases each). With 3 bases removed from V and 0 bases from J, the gap between germline ends came to 18 bases. In germline, CDR1 is MDHEN, CDR2 SYDVKM. The CDR3 is made up of 18 amino acids. The CDR3 nucleotides are TGTGCCAGCAGTTTGGGAGGAGGGGGGTATGAAGCCAAAAACATTCAGTACTTC. It codes for CASSLGGGGYEAKNIQYF.

This chain joins TRBV6-4 and TRBJ2-3; no clear D gene. CDR1 and CDR2 from the germline V gene are MRHNA and SNTAGT. The V end lost 6 bases, the J end lost 2 bases, and 15 bases lay between the germline ends. This CDR3 has 15 amino acids. The CDR3 DNA is TGTGCCAGCAGGAGAGTGGGCCTTCTCACAGATACGCAGTATTTT. It encodes CASRRVGLLTDTQYF.

This chain joins TRBV12-5 and TRBJ2-3; weak D call: TRBD1 (6 bases). The length of the CDR3 is 15 residues. V shed 1 base and J shed 5 bases, with 13 bases lying between them. Germline V gene lookup returns CDR1 LGHNT and CDR2 FRNRAP. CDR3 nucleotide sequence: TGTGCTAGTGGTTTGGGACAGGTGTCCAGAGATACGCAGTATTTT. Translating it yields CASGLGQVSRDTQYF.

The chain joins TRBV5-1 to TRBJ1-2; 9 bases are shared with TRBD1. V lost 4 bases and J lost 8; bases outside the gene matches: 9. The germline gives CDR1 SGHRS, CDR2 YFSETQ. The CDR3 runs to 14 residues. CDR3 sequence (DNA): TGCGCCAGCAGCATAGGACAGGGGTTTGAAGGCTACACCTTC. Amino acid sequence: CASSIGQGFEGYTF.